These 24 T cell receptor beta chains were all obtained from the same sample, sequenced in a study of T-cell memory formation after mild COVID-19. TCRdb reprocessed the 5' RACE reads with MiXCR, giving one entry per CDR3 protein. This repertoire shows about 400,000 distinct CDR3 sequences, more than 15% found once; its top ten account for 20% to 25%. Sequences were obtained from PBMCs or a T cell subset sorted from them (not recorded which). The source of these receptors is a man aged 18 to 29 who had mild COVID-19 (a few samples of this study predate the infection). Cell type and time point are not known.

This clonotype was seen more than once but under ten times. The CDR3 loop is CASSRLGSGANVLTF. DNA of the CDR3: TGCGCCAGCAGCCGATTAGGCTCTGGGGCCAACGTCCTGACTTTC. The chain links TRBV4-3 to TRBJ2-6; D uncertain. The germline CDR1 and CDR2 sequences are LGHNA and YSLEER. CDR3 length: 15 residues. The V end was cut by 4 bases, the J end by 0 bases, with 7 bases between.

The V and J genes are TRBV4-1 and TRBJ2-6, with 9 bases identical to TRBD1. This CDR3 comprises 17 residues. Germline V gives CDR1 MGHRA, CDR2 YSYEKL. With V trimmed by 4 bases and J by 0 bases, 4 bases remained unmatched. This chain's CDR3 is CASSRGQGSSGANVLTF. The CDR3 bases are TGCGCCAGCAGCCGGGGACAGGGATCCTCTGGGGCCAACGTCCTGACTTTC.

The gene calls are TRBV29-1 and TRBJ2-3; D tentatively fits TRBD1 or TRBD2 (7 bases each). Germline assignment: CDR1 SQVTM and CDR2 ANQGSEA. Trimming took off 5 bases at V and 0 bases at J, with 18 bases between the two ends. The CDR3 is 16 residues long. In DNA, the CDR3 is TGCAGCGTTCTCCTCGGGGGGACAGTTAGCACAGATACGCAGTATTTT. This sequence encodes CSVLLGGTVSTDTQYF.

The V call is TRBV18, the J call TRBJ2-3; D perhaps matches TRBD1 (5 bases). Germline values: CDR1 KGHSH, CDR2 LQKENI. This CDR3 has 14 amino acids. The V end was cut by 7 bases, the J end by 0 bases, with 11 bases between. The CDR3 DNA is TGTGCCAGCTACGGGCAGGGTAGCACAGATACGCAGTATTTT. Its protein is CASYGQGSTDTQYF. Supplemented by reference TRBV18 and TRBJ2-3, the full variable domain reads NAGVMQNPRHLVRRRGQEARLRCSPMKGHSHVYWYRQLPEEGLKFMVYLQKENIIDESGMPKERFSAEFPKEGPSILRIQQVVRGDSAAYFCASYGQGSTDTQYFGPGTRLTVL.

The DNA for the CDR3 is TGTGCCATCAGTGAGAGCGACAGGGAGGGACAGCCCCAGCATTTT. The encoded protein is CAISESDREGQPQHF. This sequence joins TRBV10-3 and TRBJ1-5; 7 bases are a match to TRBD1. This CDR3 comprises 15 residues. V lost 2 bases, J lost 7 bases, and 8 bases stayed unmatched. CDR1 and CDR2 from the germline V gene are ENHRY and SYGVKD.

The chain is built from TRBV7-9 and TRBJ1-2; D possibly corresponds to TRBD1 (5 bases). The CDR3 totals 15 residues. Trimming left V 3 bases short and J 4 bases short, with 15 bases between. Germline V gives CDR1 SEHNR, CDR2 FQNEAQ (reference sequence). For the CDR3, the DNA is TGTGCCAGCAGCTTGCGGGGGTCCCACCTCTATGGCTACACCTTC. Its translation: CASSLRGSHLYGYTF.

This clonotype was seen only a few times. The CDR3 DNA reads as TGTGCCAGCAGCTTCTCGGGGTCACCCCTCCACTTT. Translating it yields CASSFSGSPLHF. The J gene is TRBJ1-6, the V gene TRBV7-9; no firm D call. Trimming shortened V by 3 bases and J by 10 bases, and 7 bases separated the two germline ends. The CDR3 spans 12 residues. Germline V gives CDR1 SEHNR, CDR2 FQNEAQ (reference sequence). The whole variable domain, filled in from reference TRBV7-9 and TRBJ1-6, reads DTGVSQNPRHKITKRGQNVTFRCDPISEHNRLYWYRQTLGQGPEFLTYFQNEAQLEKSRLLSDRFSAERPKGSFSTLEIQRTEQGDSAMYLCASSFSGSPLHFGNGTRLTVT.

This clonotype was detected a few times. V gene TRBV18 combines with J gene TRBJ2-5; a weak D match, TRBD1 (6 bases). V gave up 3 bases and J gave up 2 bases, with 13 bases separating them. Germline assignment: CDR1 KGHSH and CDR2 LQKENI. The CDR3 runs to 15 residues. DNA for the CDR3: TGTGCCAGCTCACCTAATCAGGGGACACAAGAGACCCAGTACTTC. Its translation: CASSPNQGTQETQYF.

This CDR3 reads CASSFLSVHFSYNEQFF. The CDR3 bases are TGCGCCAGCAGCTTCCTTAGCGTGCACTTCTCCTACAATGAGCAGTTCTTC. This chain uses TRBV5-1 with TRBJ2-1; a possible D gene is TRBD2 (5 bases). This CDR3 is 17 amino acids long. Germline loops: CDR1 SGHRS, CDR2 YFSETQ. The V end lost 2 bases, the J end lost 0 bases, and 15 bases lay between the germline ends.

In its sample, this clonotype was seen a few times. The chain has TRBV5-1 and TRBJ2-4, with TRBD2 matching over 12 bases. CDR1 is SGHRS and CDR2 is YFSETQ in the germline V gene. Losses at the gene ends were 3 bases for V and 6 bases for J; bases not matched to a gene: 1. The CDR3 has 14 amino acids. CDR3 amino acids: CASSSGLAGNIQYF. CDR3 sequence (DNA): TGCGCCAGCAGCTCGGGACTAGCGGGAAACATTCAGTACTTC. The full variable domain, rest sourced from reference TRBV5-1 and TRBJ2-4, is KAGVTQTPRYLIKTRGQQVTLSCSPISGHRSVSWYQQTPGQGLQFLFEYFSETQRNKGNFPGRFSGRQFSNSRSEMNVSTLELGDSALYLCASSSGLAGNIQYFGAGTRLSVL.

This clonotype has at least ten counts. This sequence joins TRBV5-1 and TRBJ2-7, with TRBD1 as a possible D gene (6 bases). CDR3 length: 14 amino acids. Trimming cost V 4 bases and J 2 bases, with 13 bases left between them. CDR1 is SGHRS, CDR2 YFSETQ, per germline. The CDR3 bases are TGCGCCAGCAGCCCCACAGGGCCCCCCTACGAGCAGTACTTC. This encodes CASSPTGPPYEQYF.

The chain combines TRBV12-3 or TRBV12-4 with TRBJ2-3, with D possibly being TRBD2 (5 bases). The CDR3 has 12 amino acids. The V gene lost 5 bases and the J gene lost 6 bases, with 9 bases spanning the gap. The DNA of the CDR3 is TGTGCCAGCAGTGGTTGGAGGGATACGCAGTATTTT. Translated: CASSGWRDTQYF.

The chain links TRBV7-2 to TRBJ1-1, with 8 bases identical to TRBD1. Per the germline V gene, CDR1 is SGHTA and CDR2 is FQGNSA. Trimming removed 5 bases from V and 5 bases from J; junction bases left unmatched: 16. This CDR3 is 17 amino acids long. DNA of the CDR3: TGTGCCAGCAGCCACCCGAGACAGGGGAAAGTAAGGACTGAAGCTTTCTTT. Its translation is CASSHPRQGKVRTEAFF.

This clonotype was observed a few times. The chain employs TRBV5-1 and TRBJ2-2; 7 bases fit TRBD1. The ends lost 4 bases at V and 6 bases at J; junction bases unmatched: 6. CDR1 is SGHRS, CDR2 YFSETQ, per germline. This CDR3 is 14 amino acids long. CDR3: CASSIRTGPGELFF. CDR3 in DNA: TGCGCCAGCAGCATAAGGACAGGTCCCGGGGAGCTGTTTTTT. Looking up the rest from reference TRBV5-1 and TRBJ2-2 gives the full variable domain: KAGVTQTPRYLIKTRGQQVTLSCSPISGHRSVSWYQQTPGQGLQFLFEYFSETQRNKGNFPGRFSGRQFSNSRSEMNVSTLELGDSALYLCASSIRTGPGELFFGEGSRLTVL.

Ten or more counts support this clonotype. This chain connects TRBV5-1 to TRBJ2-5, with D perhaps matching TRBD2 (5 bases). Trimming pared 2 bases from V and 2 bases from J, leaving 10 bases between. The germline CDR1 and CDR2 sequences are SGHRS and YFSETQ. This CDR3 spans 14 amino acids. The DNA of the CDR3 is TGCGCCAGCAGCTTACGCGGAGGACAAGAGACCCAGTACTTC. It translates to CASSLRGGQETQYF.

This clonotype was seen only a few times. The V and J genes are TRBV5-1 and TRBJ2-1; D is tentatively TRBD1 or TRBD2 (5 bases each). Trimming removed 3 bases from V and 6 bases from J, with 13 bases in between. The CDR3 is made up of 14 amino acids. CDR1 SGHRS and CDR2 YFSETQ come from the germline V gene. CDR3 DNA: TGCGCCAGCAGCTGGGGTAGAGGGACCAATGAGCAGTTCTTC. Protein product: CASSWGRGTNEQFF.

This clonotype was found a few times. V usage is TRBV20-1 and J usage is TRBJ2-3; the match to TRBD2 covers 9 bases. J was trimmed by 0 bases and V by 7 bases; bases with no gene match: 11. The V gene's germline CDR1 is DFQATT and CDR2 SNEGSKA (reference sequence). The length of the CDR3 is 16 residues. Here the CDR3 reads CSVCRLAGTSTDTQYF. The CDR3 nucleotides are TGCAGTGTATGCCGCCTAGCGGGAACTAGCACAGATACGCAGTATTTT.

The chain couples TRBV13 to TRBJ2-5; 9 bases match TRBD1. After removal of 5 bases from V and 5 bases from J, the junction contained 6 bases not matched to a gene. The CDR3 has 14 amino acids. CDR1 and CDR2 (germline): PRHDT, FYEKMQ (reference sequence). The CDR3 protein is CASSRRTGVETQYF. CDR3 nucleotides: TGTGCCAGCAGCAGACGGACAGGGGTTGAGACCCAGTACTTC. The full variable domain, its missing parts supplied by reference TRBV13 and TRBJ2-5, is AAGVIQSPRHLIKEKRETATLKCYPIPRHDTVYWYQQGPGQDPQFLISFYEKMQSDKGSIPDRFSAQQFSDYHSELNMSSLELGDSALYFCASSRRTGVETQYFGPGTRLLVL.

CDR3 sequence reads: CASDGRFQETQYF. CDR3 sequence (DNA): TGTGCCAGCGACGGTCGATTTCAGGAGACCCAGTACTTC. The rearrangement links TRBV7-8 to TRBJ2-5; D unresolved. The germline V and J ends were trimmed by 8 bases and 5 bases, with 15 bases remaining between them. This CDR3 is 13 amino acids long. Germline V CDR1 and CDR2: SGHVS, FQNEAQ.

In DNA, the CDR3 is TGTGCCAGCAGCTTAGGGCAGGGGGCGGACACCGGGGAGCTGTTTTTT. This codes for CASSLGQGADTGELFF. The gene calls are TRBV11-2 and TRBJ2-2; 8 bases match TRBD1. V lost 1 base and J lost 3; bases outside the gene matches: 4. The CDR3 is made up of 16 amino acids. Germline lookup yields CDR1 SGHAT and CDR2 FQNNGV.

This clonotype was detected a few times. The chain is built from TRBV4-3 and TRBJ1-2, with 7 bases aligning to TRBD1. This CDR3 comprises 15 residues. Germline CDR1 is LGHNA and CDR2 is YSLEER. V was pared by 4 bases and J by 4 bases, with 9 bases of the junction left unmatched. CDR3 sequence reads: CASSLETGIPYGYTF. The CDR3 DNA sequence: TGCGCCAGCAGCCTCGAGACAGGGATCCCCTATGGCTACACCTTC.

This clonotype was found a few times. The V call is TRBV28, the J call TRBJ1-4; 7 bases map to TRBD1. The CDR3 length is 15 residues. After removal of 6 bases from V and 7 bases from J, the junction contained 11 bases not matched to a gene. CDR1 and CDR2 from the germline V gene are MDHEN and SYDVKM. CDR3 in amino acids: CASSYTGERREKLFF. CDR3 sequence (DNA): TGTGCCAGCAGCTATACAGGGGAAAGGCGTGAAAAACTGTTTTTT.

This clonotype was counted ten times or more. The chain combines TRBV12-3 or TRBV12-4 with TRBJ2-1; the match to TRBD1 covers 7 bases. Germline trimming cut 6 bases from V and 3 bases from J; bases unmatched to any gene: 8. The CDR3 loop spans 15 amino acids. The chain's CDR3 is CASRTGTEYYNEQFF. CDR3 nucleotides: TGTGCCAGCAGGACCGGGACAGAATACTACAATGAGCAGTTCTTC.

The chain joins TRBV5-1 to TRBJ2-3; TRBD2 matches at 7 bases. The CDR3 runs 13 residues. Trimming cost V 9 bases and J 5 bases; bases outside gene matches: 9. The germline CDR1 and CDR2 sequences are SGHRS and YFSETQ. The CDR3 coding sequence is TGCGCCACCTCAAGGGGAGGGGTAGATACGCAGTATTTT. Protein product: CATSRGGVDTQYF.